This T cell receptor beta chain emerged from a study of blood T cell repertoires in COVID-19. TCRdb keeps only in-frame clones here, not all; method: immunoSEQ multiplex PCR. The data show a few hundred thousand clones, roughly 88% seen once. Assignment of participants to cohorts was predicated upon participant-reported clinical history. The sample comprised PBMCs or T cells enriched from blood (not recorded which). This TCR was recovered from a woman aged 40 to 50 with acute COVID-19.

The CDR3 DNA is TGTGCCAGCAGCTTGTCCTGGACAGGCTATTCACCCCTCCACTTT. It specifies CASSLSWTGYSPLHF. V and J are TRBV5-6 and TRBJ1-6; TRBD1 aligns across 7 bases. The germline CDR1 and CDR2 sequences are SGHDT and YYEEEE. V trimming: 1 base; J trimming: 8 bases; junction bases outside the gene matches: 6. This CDR3 region has 15 residues.